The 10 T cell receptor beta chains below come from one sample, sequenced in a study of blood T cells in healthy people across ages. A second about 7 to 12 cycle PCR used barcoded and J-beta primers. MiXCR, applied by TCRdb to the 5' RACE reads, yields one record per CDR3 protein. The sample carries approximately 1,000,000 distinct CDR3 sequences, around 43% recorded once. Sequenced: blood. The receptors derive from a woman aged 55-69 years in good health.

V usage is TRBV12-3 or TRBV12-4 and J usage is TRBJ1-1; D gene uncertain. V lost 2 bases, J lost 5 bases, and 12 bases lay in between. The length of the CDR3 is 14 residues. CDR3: CASSLKVVVTEAFF. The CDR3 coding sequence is TGTGCCAGCAGTTTAAAGGTCGTAGTAACTGAAGCTTTCTTT.

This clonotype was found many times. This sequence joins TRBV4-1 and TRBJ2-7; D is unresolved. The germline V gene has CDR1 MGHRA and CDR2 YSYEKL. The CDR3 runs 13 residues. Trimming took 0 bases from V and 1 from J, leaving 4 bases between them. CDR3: CASSQDQSYEQYF. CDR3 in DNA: TGCGCCAGCAGCCAAGACCAGTCCTACGAGCAGTACTTC.

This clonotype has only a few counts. As DNA, the CDR3 is TGCAGTGCTAGGGAAGATGGGTTCAGCGGGAAGGGTGAGACCCAGTACTTC. Protein product: CSAREDGFSGKGETQYF. V gene TRBV20-1 combines with J gene TRBJ2-5; 7 bases are a match to TRBD2. The CDR3 consists of 17 residues. The germline V gene has CDR1 DFQATT and CDR2 SNEGSKA (reference sequence). Germline trimming cut 3 bases from V and 5 bases from J; bases unmatched to any gene: 18.

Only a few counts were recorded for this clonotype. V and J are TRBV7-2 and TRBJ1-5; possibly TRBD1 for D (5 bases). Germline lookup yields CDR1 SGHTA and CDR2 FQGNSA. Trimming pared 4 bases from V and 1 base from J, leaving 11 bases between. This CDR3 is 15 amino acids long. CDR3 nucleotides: TGTGCCAGCAGCTCCTTCGGGGGGAGCAATCAGCCCCAGCATTTT. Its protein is CASSSFGGSNQPQHF.

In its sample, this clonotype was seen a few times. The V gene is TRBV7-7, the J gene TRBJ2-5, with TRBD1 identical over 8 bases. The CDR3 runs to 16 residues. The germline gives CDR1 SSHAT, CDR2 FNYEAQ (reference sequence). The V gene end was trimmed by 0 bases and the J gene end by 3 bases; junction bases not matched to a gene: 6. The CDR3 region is CASSLAVRQGKETQYF. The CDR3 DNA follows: TGTGCCAGCAGCTTAGCCGTACGACAGGGGAAAGAGACCCAGTACTTC.

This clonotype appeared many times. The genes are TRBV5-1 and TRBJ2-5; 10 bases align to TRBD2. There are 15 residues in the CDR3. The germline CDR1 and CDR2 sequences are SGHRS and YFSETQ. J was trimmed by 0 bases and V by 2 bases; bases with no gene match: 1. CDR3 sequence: CASSLAGGYQETQYF. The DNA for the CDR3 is TGCGCCAGCAGCTTAGCGGGAGGGTACCAAGAGACCCAGTACTTC. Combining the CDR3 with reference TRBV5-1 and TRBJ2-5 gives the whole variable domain KAGVTQTPRYLIKTRGQQVTLSCSPISGHRSVSWYQQTPGQGLQFLFEYFSETQRNKGNFPGRFSGRQFSNSRSEMNVSTLELGDSALYLCASSLAGGYQETQYFGPGTRLLVL.

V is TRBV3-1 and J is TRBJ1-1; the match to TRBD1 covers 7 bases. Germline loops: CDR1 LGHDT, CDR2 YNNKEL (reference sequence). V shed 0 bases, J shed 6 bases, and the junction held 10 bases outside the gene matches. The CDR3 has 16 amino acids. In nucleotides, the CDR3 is TGTGCCAGCAGCCAAGAGAGAGGAGGGGGCTACGCTGAAGCTTTCTTT. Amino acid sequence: CASSQERGGGYAEAFF.

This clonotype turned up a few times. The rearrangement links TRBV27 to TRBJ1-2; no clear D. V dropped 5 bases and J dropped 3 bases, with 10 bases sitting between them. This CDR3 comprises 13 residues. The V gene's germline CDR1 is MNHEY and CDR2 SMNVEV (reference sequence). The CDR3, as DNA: TGTGCCAGCAGTAACGGACCCGACTATGGCTACACCTTC. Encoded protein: CASSNGPDYGYTF.

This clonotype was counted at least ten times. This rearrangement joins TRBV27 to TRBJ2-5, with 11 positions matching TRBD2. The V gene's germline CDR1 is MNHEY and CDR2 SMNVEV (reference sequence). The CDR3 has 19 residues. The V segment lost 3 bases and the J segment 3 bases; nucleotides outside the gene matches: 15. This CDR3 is CASSFRGSLAGGPKETQYF. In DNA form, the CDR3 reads TGTGCCAGCAGTTTTCGGGGCTCGCTAGCGGGAGGTCCAAAAGAGACCCAGTACTTC.

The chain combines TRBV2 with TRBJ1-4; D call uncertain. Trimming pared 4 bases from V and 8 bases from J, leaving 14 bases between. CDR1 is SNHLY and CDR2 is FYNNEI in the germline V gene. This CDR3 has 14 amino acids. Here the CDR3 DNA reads TGTGCCAGCAGTGTTCCCTCAGCGGGGGAAAAACTGTTTTTT. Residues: CASSVPSAGEKLFF. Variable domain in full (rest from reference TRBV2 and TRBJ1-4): EPEVTQTPSHQVTQMGQEVILRCVPISNHLYFYWYRQILGQKVEFLVSFYNNEISEKSEIFDDQFSVERPDGSNFTLKIRSTKLEDSAMYFCASSVPSAGEKLFFGSGTQLSVL.